The 23 T cell receptor beta chains in this list originate from one sample, sequenced in a study of blood T cell repertoires in COVID-19. Produced via immunoSEQ multiplex PCR; TCRdb's table is partial and in-frame only. Here the sample spans 210,000 or so clones, about 85% being singletons. The sequenced sample consisted of PBMCs or T cells enriched from blood (not recorded which). These receptors originate from a man under 40 who had recovered from COVID-19.

The J gene is TRBJ2-1, the V gene TRBV4-2; D uncertain. The CDR3 totals 13 residues. Looked up from germline, CDR1 is LGHNA and CDR2 is YNFKEQ. V gave up 0 bases and J gave up 6 bases, with 6 bases separating them. The CDR3 spells CASSQDYSNEQFF. The DNA for the CDR3 is TGTGCCAGCAGCCAAGATTATAGCAATGAGCAGTTCTTC.

About this clone itself: The limits of the CDR3 on the DNA are not certain, so only TCRdb's listed CDR3 is given. This chain joins TRBV6-6 and TRBJ2-5; the tabulated D call, TRBD2, remains unverified against the DNA. The CDR3 is 15 amino acids long, termini counted. Germline CDR1 reads MNHNY; CDR2 reads SVGAGI (reference sequence). CDR3 residues: CAISTGVFGEETQYF.

This chain uses TRBV6-1 with TRBJ2-3, with D possibly matching TRBD2 (6 bases). V was cut by 1 base and J by 5 bases, with 7 bases left in between. Germline V gene data show CDR1 as MNHNS and CDR2 as SASEGT. There are 13 residues in the CDR3. The CDR3 loop reads CASSEGLGDTQYF. For the CDR3, the DNA is TGTGCCAGCAGTGAAGGACTAGGAGATACGCAGTATTTT.

This chain's CDR3 is CASSPDWEQYF. CDR3 bases: TGTGCCAGCAGCCCCGACTGGGAGCAGTACTTC. This sequence joins TRBV5-5 and TRBJ2-7; D is uncertain. The ends were cut back, 4 bases at V and 7 bases at J, with 9 bases in the middle. Germline V gene sequence: CDR1 SGHKS, CDR2 YYEKEE (reference sequence). The CDR3 runs 11 residues.

This chain joins TRBV9 and TRBJ2-7; 12 bases match TRBD2. With V trimmed by 4 bases and J by 6 bases, 8 bases remained unmatched. The CDR3 sequence is 15 residues long. Germline values: CDR1 SGDLS, CDR2 YYNGEE. As DNA, the CDR3 is TGTGCCAGCAGCCCTTCTCTAGCGGGGGGGATCGAGCAGTACTTC. It encodes CASSPSLAGGIEQYF.

The chain uses TRBV19 and TRBJ2-5, with a weak D call TRBD2 (7 bases). Per the germline V gene, CDR1 is LNHDA and CDR2 is SQIVND (reference sequence). V was clipped by 5 bases and J by 4 bases, with 17 bases between them. This CDR3 contains 15 residues. DNA for the CDR3: TGTGCCAGTAGTCAAAGAGGGGGGGACCGAGAGACCCAGTACTTC. Residues: CASSQRGGDRETQYF.

This clone was recorded a few times. The rearrangement uses TRBV6-2 or TRBV6-3 and TRBJ1-1; D is uncertain. Trimming shortened V by 4 bases and J by 1 base, and 7 bases separated the two germline ends. This CDR3 comprises 13 residues. The germline CDR1 and CDR2 sequences are MNHEY and SVGEGT. CDR3 sequence reads: CASSFQSNTEAFF. The CDR3 DNA is TGTGCCAGCAGTTTTCAATCGAACACTGAAGCTTTCTTT.

The chain couples TRBV5-1 to TRBJ1-2, with TRBD1 matching 8 bases. Per germline, CDR1 SGHRS and CDR2 YFSETQ. V was pared by 5 bases and J by 3 bases, with 6 bases of the junction left unmatched. This CDR3 is built from 14 residues. CDR3 nucleotides: TGCGCCAGCAGGGGGCAGGGGGCACACTATGGCTACACCTTC. Its translation: CASRGQGAHYGYTF. The full variable domain, completed using reference TRBV5-1 and TRBJ1-2, is KAGVTQTPRYLIKTRGQQVTLSCSPISGHRSVSWYQQTPGQGLQFLFEYFSETQRNKGNFPGRFSGRQFSNSRSEMNVSTLELGDSALYLCASRGQGAHYGYTFGSGTRLTVV.

This clone was recorded once. The V gene is TRBV5-1, the J gene TRBJ2-3; D might be TRBD1 (5 bases). Per the germline V gene, CDR1 is SGHRS and CDR2 is YFSETQ. V lost 6 bases and J 2 bases, leaving 13 bases between the germline ends. The CDR3 covers 14 residues. The CDR3 DNA reads TGCGCCAGCATAAAAGGGGCGACCACAGATACGCAGTATTTT. Amino acids: CASIKGATTDTQYF.

This chain uses TRBV10-3 with TRBJ2-3; 10 bases line up with TRBD2. CDR1 ENHRY and CDR2 SYGVKD come from the germline V gene. With V trimmed by 3 bases and J by 4 bases, 7 bases remained unmatched. The CDR3 totals 16 residues. Here the CDR3 reads CAISDLGLASSDTQYF. The CDR3 nucleotides are TGTGCCATCAGTGATCTGGGACTAGCGTCCTCAGATACGCAGTATTTT.

This chain uses TRBV28 with TRBJ1-1; maybe TRBD1 (6 bases). The CDR3 has 14 amino acids. The germline V and J ends were trimmed by 7 bases and 0 bases, with 12 bases remaining between them. Per germline, CDR1 MDHEN and CDR2 SYDVKM. The CDR3 nucleotides read TGTGCCAGCATTCTAACAGGGATGAACACTGAAGCTTTCTTT. It specifies CASILTGMNTEAFF.

The J gene is TRBJ2-1, the V gene TRBV3-1 (or the pseudogene TRBV3-2), with a weak D call TRBD2 (7 bases). The CDR3 loop spans 17 amino acids. Trimming cost V 5 bases and J 4 bases, with 21 bases left between them. Germline V gene sequence: CDR1 LGHDT, CDR2 YNNKEL (reference sequence). For the CDR3, the DNA is TGTGCCAGCAGCACCACAACGTCGGGGGGCCATTACAATGAGCAGTTCTTC. Amino acids: CASSTTTSGGHYNEQFF.

The genes are TRBV27 and TRBJ2-1; 9 nucleotides align to TRBD2. V was clipped by 2 bases and J by 7 bases; unmatched bases: 6. This CDR3 has 15 amino acids. CDR1 and CDR2 from the germline V gene are MNHEY and SMNVEV (reference sequence). The CDR3 loop reads CASSLRRGGPNEQFF. CDR3 coding DNA: TGTGCCAGCAGTTTACGGCGGGGGGGCCCAAATGAGCAGTTCTTC.

The chain couples TRBV7-9 to TRBJ1-2; TRBD1 is a possible D gene (6 bases). With 6 bases removed from V and 7 bases from J, the gap between germline ends came to 15 bases. CDR1 SEHNR and CDR2 FQNEAQ come from the germline V gene (reference sequence). This CDR3 region has 13 residues. The CDR3 DNA follows: TGTGCCAGCAGTCCCCGACAGGCTGGTGGCTACACCTTC. The encoded protein is CASSPRQAGGYTF.

The chain links TRBV11-2 to TRBJ2-3, with a tentative D call TRBD2 (5 bases). V was trimmed by 2 bases and J by 6 bases, leaving 15 bases between them. The CDR3 has 15 residues. CDR1 SGHAT and CDR2 FQNNGV come from the germline V gene. The CDR3 DNA follows: TGTGCCAGCAGCTTATCCCCTCAGAGGGCCGATACGCAGTATTTT. It yields the protein CASSLSPQRADTQYF.

The rearrangement links TRBV7-2 to TRBJ2-1; 9 bases agree with TRBD2. V lost 4 bases to trimming and J lost 8 bases; unmatched junction nucleotides: 9. CDR3 length equals 15 residues. From germline, CDR1 is SGHTA and CDR2 FQGNSA. CDR3 DNA sequence: TGTGCCAGCAGCTCTTCGGGACTAGCATTCTATGAGCAGTTCTTC. This translates into CASSSSGLAFYEQFF.

The rearrangement uses TRBV19 and TRBJ2-7; possible D gene TRBD1, 5 bases. In germline, CDR1 is LNHDA, CDR2 SQIVND (reference sequence). The length of the CDR3 is 13 residues. V lost 6 bases and J 0 bases, leaving 9 bases between the germline ends. The CDR3 coding sequence is TGTGCCAGTAGGCAGGGTCTCTCCTACGAGCAGTACTTC. Translation: CASRQGLSYEQYF.

The chain employs TRBV5-1 and TRBJ1-2; TRBD1 matches 8 bases. This CDR3 is built from 15 residues. V dropped 4 bases and J dropped 4; count of bases not matched to a gene: 9. CDR1 and CDR2 (germline): SGHRS, YFSETQ. This CDR3 reads CASSPTGVRGYGYTF. CDR3 bases: TGCGCCAGCAGCCCGACAGGGGTGCGCGGCTATGGCTACACCTTC. Together with reference TRBV5-1 and TRBJ1-2, the CDR3 gives the full variable domain: KAGVTQTPRYLIKTRGQQVTLSCSPISGHRSVSWYQQTPGQGLQFLFEYFSETQRNKGNFPGRFSGRQFSNSRSEMNVSTLELGDSALYLCASSPTGVRGYGYTFGSGTRLTVV.

The rearrangement links TRBV2 to TRBJ2-1; TRBD2 matches 11 bases. V shed 6 bases and J 6 bases; nucleotides not matched to a gene: 4. The CDR3 runs 14 residues. CDR1 is SNHLY and CDR2 is FYNNEI in the germline V gene. The DNA of the CDR3 is TGTGCCAGCAGAGCCGGGACTAGCGGCAATGAGCAGTTCTTC. This sequence encodes CASRAGTSGNEQFF.

The chain combines TRBV5-1 with TRBJ2-1, with 9 bases lining up with TRBD2. The CDR3 contains 12 residues. The ends lost 7 bases at V and 8 bases at J; junction bases unmatched: 4. In germline, CDR1 is SGHRS, CDR2 YFSETQ. DNA for the CDR3: TGCGCCAGCGGCGGGAGGGCGGATGAGCAGTTCTTC. Translation: CASGGRADEQFF. Together with reference TRBV5-1 and TRBJ2-1, the CDR3 gives the full variable domain: KAGVTQTPRYLIKTRGQQVTLSCSPISGHRSVSWYQQTPGQGLQFLFEYFSETQRNKGNFPGRFSGRQFSNSRSEMNVSTLELGDSALYLCASGGRADEQFFGPGTRLTVL.

This chain uses TRBV30 with TRBJ1-2, with 9 positions matching TRBD1. From germline, CDR1 is GTSNPN and CDR2 SVGIG (reference sequence). CDR3 size: 15 residues. After removal of 3 bases from V and 4 bases from J, the junction contained 9 bases not matched to a gene. DNA of the CDR3: TGTGCCTGGAGCTCACCGCCGACAGGGGGCTATGGCTACACCTTC. As protein: CAWSSPPTGGYGYTF.

The gene calls are TRBV19 and TRBJ2-1, with a possible D match to TRBD2 (6 bases). Germline lookup yields CDR1 LNHDA and CDR2 SQIVND (reference sequence). CDR3 length: 18 residues. V lost 11 bases and J lost 4, with 30 bases in between. CDR3 nucleotides: TGTGCCTGCAGCCCCTCGCAGGGAGGAAGCGGCACTTACAATGAGCAGTTCTTC. Encoded protein: CACSPSQGGSGTYNEQFF. Filled out from reference TRBV19 and TRBJ2-1, the complete variable domain reads DGGITQSPKYLFRKEGQNVTLSCEQNLNHDAMYWYRQDPGQGLRLIYYSQIVNDFQKGDIAEGYSVSREKKESFPLTVTSAQKNPTAFYLCACSPSQGGSGTYNEQFFGPGTRLTVL.

The genes are TRBV7-6 and TRBJ1-4, with a possible D match to TRBD1 (5 bases). Germline V gene data show CDR1 as SGHVS and CDR2 as FNYEAQ. There are 19 residues in the CDR3. V was pared by 1 base and J by 3 bases, with 21 bases between. The CDR3 loop reads CASSLDAGDPSGSNEKLFF. CDR3 DNA: TGTGCCAGCAGCTTAGACGCGGGGGATCCATCGGGCTCTAATGAAAAACTGTTTTTT.